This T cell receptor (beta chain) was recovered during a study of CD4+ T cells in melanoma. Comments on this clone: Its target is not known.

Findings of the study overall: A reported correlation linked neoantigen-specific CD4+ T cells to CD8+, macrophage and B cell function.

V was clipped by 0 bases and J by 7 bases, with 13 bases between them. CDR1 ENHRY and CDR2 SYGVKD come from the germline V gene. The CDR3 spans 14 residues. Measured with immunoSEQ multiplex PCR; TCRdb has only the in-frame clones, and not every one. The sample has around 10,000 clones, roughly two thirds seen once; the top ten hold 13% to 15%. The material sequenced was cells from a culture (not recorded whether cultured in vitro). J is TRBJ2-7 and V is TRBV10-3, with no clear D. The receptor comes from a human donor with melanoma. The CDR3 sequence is CAISESGNQVEQYF. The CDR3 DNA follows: TGTGCCATCAGTGAGTCGGGAAACCAGGTTGAGCAGTACTTC.